The clone carrying this TCR beta chain appeared a single time. CDR1 and CDR2 (germline): MNHEY, SMNVEV (reference sequence). V was shortened by 5 bases and J by 0 bases, with 12 bases between the two germline ends. The CDR3 is 15 residues long. A sample-barcoded 5' primer and a J-beta primer mix were used in a second PCR of about 7 to 12 cycles. MiXCR, run by TCRdb on the 5' RACE reads, gives a single entry per CDR3 protein. The sample has 1,500,000 or so distinct CDR3 sequences, roughly 59% seen once. These data belong to a study of blood T cells in healthy people across ages. The TCR comes from a man aged 18 to 35 in good health. Sample: blood. V and J are TRBV27 and TRBJ2-3; D perhaps matches TRBD1 (6 bases). The CDR3 reads CASSTGQTSTDTQYF. For the CDR3, the DNA is TGTGCCAGCAGTACCGGACAGACTAGCACAGATACGCAGTATTTT.